The next 26 T cell receptor beta chains were all read from a single sample in a study of graft-versus-host responses after intestinal transplantation. Clones were read by immunoSEQ multiplex PCR, and TCRdb kept only the in-frame ones, dropping some. The sample holds tens of thousands of clones; roughly 90% are singletons and the top ten take around 2.3%. The antigens these receptors bind are not known. Sample: unstimulated CD8+ T cells sorted from spleen or lymph node cells, taken before intestinal transplant. All receptors derive from a human donor who received an intestinal transplant.

The chain is built from TRBV27 and TRBJ2-1, with TRBD2 identical over 7 bases. J lost 9 bases, V lost 4 bases, and 12 bases had no gene match. Germline-derived CDR1 and CDR2 are MNHEY and SMNVEV (reference sequence). There are 15 residues in the CDR3. The CDR3 is CASSSLLAGDSEQFF. Written as DNA, the CDR3 is TGTGCCAGCAGTTCCCTCTTGGCGGGAGACAGTGAGCAGTTCTTC.

The genes are TRBV15 and TRBJ2-3; D not resolved. Per the germline V gene, CDR1 is LNHNV and CDR2 is YYDKDF (reference sequence). The CDR3 runs 15 residues. Between the trimmed V and J ends, which lost 0 bases and 2 bases, there was a span of 9 bases. In DNA form, the CDR3 reads TGTGCCACCAGCAGAGATGACTCACCCACAGATACGCAGTATTTT. It encodes CATSRDDSPTDTQYF.

The V call is TRBV9, the J call TRBJ2-1; TRBD2 might be the D (6 bases). The CDR3 sequence is 15 residues long. Between the trimmed V and J ends, which lost 7 bases and 0 bases, there was a span of 14 bases. Germline V lookup: CDR1 SGDLS, CDR2 YYNGEE. CDR3 DNA sequence: TGTGCCAGCGCCCCAGCCGGGAGCTCCTACAATGAGCAGTTCTTC. It yields the protein CASAPAGSSYNEQFF. The variable domain in full, completed from reference TRBV9 and TRBJ2-1, reads DSGVTQTPKHLITATGQRVTLRCSPRSGDLSVYWYQQSLDQGLQFLIQYYNGEERAKGNILERFSAQQFPDLHSELNLSSLELGDSALYFCASAPAGSSYNEQFFGPGTRLTVL.

In its sample, this clone was seen a few times. This chain connects TRBV6-4 to TRBJ1-2; the match to TRBD1 covers 12 bases. Trimming at V came to 5 bases and at J to 5 bases, leaving 3 bases not matched to a gene. The V gene's germline CDR1 is MRHNA and CDR2 SNTAGT. This CDR3 is built from 14 residues. CDR3 nucleotides: TGTGCCAGCAGTACGGGACAGGGGGCATATGGCTACACCTTC. Translated: CASSTGQGAYGYTF.

This clone was picked up a small number of times. The rearrangement links TRBV19 to TRBJ1-3; no clear D gene. V was trimmed by 11 bases and J by 0 bases, leaving 11 bases between them. Germline loops: CDR1 LNHDA, CDR2 SQIVND (reference sequence). The CDR3 consists of 13 residues. CDR3 residues: CACQAHSGNTIYF. DNA of the CDR3: TGTGCCTGCCAAGCCCACTCTGGAAACACCATATATTTT.

The rearrangement uses TRBV6-6 and TRBJ2-7; possible D gene TRBD2, 6 bases. V gave up 2 bases and J gave up 2 bases, with 13 bases separating them. Germline V CDR1 and CDR2: MNHNY, SVGAGI (reference sequence). CDR3 length: 15 residues. The CDR3 DNA is TGTGCCAGCAGTTACGCAGGAGGGGTGACCTACGAGCAGTACTTC. Its protein product is CASSYAGGVTYEQYF.

The chain combines TRBV28 with TRBJ2-1; D might be TRBD2 (5 bases). The germline V and J ends were trimmed by 2 bases and 8 bases, with 16 bases remaining between them. Germline-derived CDR1 and CDR2 are MDHEN and SYDVKM. The CDR3 length is 15 residues. CDR3 protein: CASSLPTLLVHEQFF. The CDR3 bases are TGTGCCAGCAGTTTACCCACATTACTAGTTCATGAGCAGTTCTTC.

The chain is built from TRBV5-1 and TRBJ2-5; D not resolved. CDR3 length: 11 residues. V shed 1 base and J shed 4 bases, with 2 bases lying between them. Germline assignment: CDR1 SGHRS and CDR2 YFSETQ. CDR3 bases: TGCGCCAGCAGCTTGCGAGAGACCCAGTACTTC. Translated: CASSLRETQYF.

The V and J genes are TRBV21-1 and TRBJ2-7; TRBD1 is taken as the D call from the table, unchecked against the DNA. TRBV21-1 is labeled a pseudogene. CDR3 length: 16 amino acids. In DNA form, the CDR3 reads TGTGCCAGCAGCAAAGCTGCAGGGAAGGATTTTCACGAGCAGTACTTC. Amino acid sequence: CASSKAAGKDFHEQYF.

The V gene is TRBV29-1, the J gene TRBJ1-2, with a tentative D call TRBD1 (6 bases). CDR3 length equals 18 residues. V dropped 0 bases and J dropped 8 bases, with 28 bases sitting between them. Germline V lookup: CDR1 SQVTM, CDR2 ANQGSEA. The CDR3 spells CSVEDLNDGQGRGWGYTF. The DNA for the CDR3 is TGCAGCGTTGAAGATCTGAACGACGGTCAGGGGAGGGGTTGGGGCTACACCTTC.

The chain joins TRBV5-1 to TRBJ2-2; D is perhaps TRBD2 (6 bases). Germline CDR1 is SGHRS and CDR2 is YFSETQ. V lost 4 bases and J 4 bases, leaving 8 bases between the germline ends. The CDR3 extends over 13 amino acids. CDR3 in amino acids: CASSRGLTGELFF. Written as DNA, the CDR3 is TGCGCCAGCAGCCGGGGACTCACCGGGGAGCTGTTTTTT.

The rearrangement links TRBV7-9 to TRBJ1-5; 9 bases agree with TRBD1. V lost 7 bases and J lost 6; bases outside the gene matches: 13. The CDR3 loop spans 16 amino acids. Germline assignment: CDR1 SEHNR and CDR2 FQNEAQ (reference sequence). CDR3 in DNA: TGTGCCAGCACCTCGGCCGGGACAGGGCGACCTCAGCCCCAGCATTTT. It encodes CASTSAGTGRPQPQHF.

This clone was observed once. The chain has TRBV2 and TRBJ2-1; 12 bases match TRBD1. Trimming at V came to 4 bases and at J to 5 bases, leaving 3 bases not matched to a gene. Germline-derived CDR1 and CDR2 are SNHLY and FYNNEI. This CDR3 has 15 residues. Here the CDR3 reads CASSGDRGRNNEQFF. The CDR3 DNA sequence: TGTGCCAGCAGTGGGGACAGGGGGCGAAACAATGAGCAGTTCTTC.

The chain recombines TRBV7-9 with TRBJ2-7, with a weak D call TRBD1 (5 bases). Deletions cut 5 bases from V and 0 bases from J, with 14 bases between. The CDR3 totals 15 residues. Germline V gene data show CDR1 as SEHNR and CDR2 as FQNEAQ (reference sequence). CDR3 nucleotide sequence: TGTGCCAGCAGCGGGTCCCCAGGGAACTCCTACGAGCAGTACTTC. This translates into CASSGSPGNSYEQYF.

This rearrangement joins TRBV28 to TRBJ1-2; tentatively, D is TRBD1 (5 bases). CDR1 is MDHEN and CDR2 is SYDVKM in the germline V gene. V shed 10 bases and J shed 2 bases, with 14 bases lying between them. The length of the CDR3 is 13 residues. CDR3 sequence: CAIWGESNYGYTF. CDR3 DNA: TGTGCCATCTGGGGGGAATCGAACTATGGCTACACCTTC.

The J gene is TRBJ2-5, the V gene TRBV4-1, with 12 bases lining up with TRBD2. Losses at the gene ends were 0 bases for V and 5 bases for J; bases not matched to a gene: 13. This CDR3 has 19 residues. Germline V gene data show CDR1 as MGHRA and CDR2 as YSYEKL. In nucleotides, the CDR3 is TGCGCCAGCAGCCAAGAAGGACTAGCGGGAAGCAGGGGCCCGGAGACCCAGTACTTC. This gives the protein CASSQEGLAGSRGPETQYF.

The chain uses TRBV10-3 and TRBJ1-1; 7 positions match TRBD1. This CDR3 is 14 amino acids long. CDR1 and CDR2 from the germline V gene are ENHRY and SYGVKD. V shed 5 bases and J 5 bases; nucleotides not matched to a gene: 8. For the CDR3, the DNA is TGTGCCATCAGTACCGACAGGGAGGCGACTGAAGCTTTCTTT. This codes for CAISTDREATEAFF.

This chain connects TRBV5-6 to TRBJ2-7, with 9 bases fitting TRBD1. V trimming: 0 bases; J trimming: 6 bases; junction bases outside the gene matches: 1. The CDR3 loop spans 13 amino acids. Germline-derived CDR1 and CDR2 are SGHDT and YYEEEE. The CDR3 DNA reads as TGTGCCAGCAGCTTGGGACAGGGGGGCGAGCAGTACTTC. Residues: CASSLGQGGEQYF.

The J gene is TRBJ2-1, the V gene TRBV19, with TRBD2 identical over 9 bases. Per germline, CDR1 LNHDA and CDR2 SQIVND (reference sequence). The CDR3 extends over 17 amino acids. With V trimmed by 1 base and J by 7 bases, 11 bases remained unmatched. CDR3 in DNA: TGTGCCAGTAGTATAGGGCAGCGGGAGGTCGGTGGAAATGAGCAGTTCTTC. It is translated as CASSIGQREVGGNEQFF.

The chain has TRBV27 and TRBJ1-4; 9 bases agree with TRBD1. The CDR3 totals 18 residues. In germline, CDR1 is MNHEY, CDR2 SMNVEV (reference sequence). The V and J ends lost 8 bases and 0 bases, in that order; junction bases with no gene match: 13. CDR3 amino acids: CASGIGTGKGATNEKLFF. The DNA of the CDR3 is TGTGCCAGCGGAATCGGGACAGGGAAAGGCGCAACTAATGAAAAACTGTTTTTT.

This chain uses TRBV27 with TRBJ2-7; a possible D gene is TRBD1 (5 bases). V shed 0 bases and J shed 5 bases, with 8 bases lying between them. The CDR3 sequence is 13 residues long. Germline-derived CDR1 and CDR2 are MNHEY and SMNVEV (reference sequence). CDR3 DNA: TGTGCCAGCAGTTTATCCAGGGCCCACGAGCAGTACTTC. It yields the protein CASSLSRAHEQYF.

The chain joins TRBV28 to TRBJ1-5; 7 bases align to TRBD1. V lost 5 bases and J lost 7; bases outside the gene matches: 11. Per the germline V gene, CDR1 is MDHEN and CDR2 is SYDVKM. CDR3 length equals 15 residues. The CDR3 bases are TGTGCCAGCAGTCCAATCCGACAGGGATTGCAGCCCCAGCATTTT. This encodes CASSPIRQGLQPQHF.

This chain joins TRBV2 and TRBJ2-1, with 7 bases aligning to TRBD2. Germline CDR1 SNHLY, CDR2 FYNNEI. CDR3 size: 19 residues. V lost 2 bases, J lost 0 bases, and 13 bases stayed unmatched. CDR3 nucleotide sequence: TGTGCCAGCAGTGAATCTTTGGTATTGGGGGGGAGCTCCTACAATGAGCAGTTCTTC. It codes for CASSESLVLGGSSYNEQFF. The variable domain in full, with the rest retrieved from reference TRBV2 and TRBJ2-1, is EPEVTQTPSHQVTQMGQEVILRCVPISNHLYFYWYRQILGQKVEFLVSFYNNEISEKSEIFDDQFSVERPDGSNFTLKIRSTKLEDSAMYFCASSESLVLGGSSYNEQFFGPGTRLTVL.

The J gene is TRBJ2-1, the V gene TRBV7-3, with D possibly being TRBD2 (5 bases). V lost 1 base, J lost 0 bases, and 7 bases lay in between. Per the germline V gene, CDR1 is SGHTA and CDR2 is FQGTGA. The CDR3 length is 15 residues. The CDR3 sequence: CASSLRRCSYNEQFF. The CDR3 region has the DNA TGTGCCAGCAGCTTAAGGAGGTGCTCCTACAATGAGCAGTTCTTC.

The V gene is TRBV2, the J gene TRBJ2-7, with a tentative D call TRBD2 (6 bases). V was shortened by 6 bases and J by 1 base, with 13 bases between the two germline ends. There are 14 residues in the CDR3. The germline CDR1 and CDR2 sequences are SNHLY and FYNNEI. The CDR3 protein is CASRAPSVSYEQYF. The CDR3 DNA reads TGTGCCAGCAGAGCTCCTAGCGTTTCCTACGAGCAGTACTTC.

The chain combines TRBV27 with TRBJ2-7; 10 bases align to TRBD2. V dropped 4 bases and J dropped 3; count of bases not matched to a gene: 0. Germline CDR1 reads MNHEY; CDR2 reads SMNVEV (reference sequence). This CDR3 contains 13 residues. CDR3 amino acids: CASSSSGSYEQYF. The CDR3 DNA follows: TGTGCCAGCAGTTCTAGCGGGAGCTACGAGCAGTACTTC.